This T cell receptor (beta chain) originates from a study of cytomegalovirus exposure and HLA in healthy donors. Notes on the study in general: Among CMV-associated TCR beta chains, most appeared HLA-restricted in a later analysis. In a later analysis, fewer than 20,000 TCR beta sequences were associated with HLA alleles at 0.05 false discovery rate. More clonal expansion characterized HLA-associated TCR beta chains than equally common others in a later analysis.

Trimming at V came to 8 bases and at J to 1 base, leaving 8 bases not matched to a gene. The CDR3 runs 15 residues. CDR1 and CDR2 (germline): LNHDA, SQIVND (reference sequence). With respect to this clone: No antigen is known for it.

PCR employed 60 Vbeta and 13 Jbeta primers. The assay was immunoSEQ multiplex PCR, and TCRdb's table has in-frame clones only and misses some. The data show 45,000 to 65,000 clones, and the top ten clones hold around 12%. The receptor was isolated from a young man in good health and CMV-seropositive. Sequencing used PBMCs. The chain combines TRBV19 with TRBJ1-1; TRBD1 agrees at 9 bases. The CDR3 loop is CASLQGAIGNTEAFF. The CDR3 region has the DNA TGTGCCAGTCTACAGGGGGCAATTGGGAACACTGAAGCTTTCTTT.